This T cell receptor beta chain was retrieved from a study of blood T cell repertoires in COVID-19. Study overall: The analysed material was cDNA or gDNA that came from T cells, B-cell-depleted T cells, or PBMCs.

The germline gives CDR1 MNHEY, CDR2 SVGAGI. The junction had 4 bases not matched to a gene; V was cut back by 6 bases and J by 5 bases. The CDR3 length is 13 residues. In the original analysis: From reference gene primer amplification, estimates of nucleated cell counts were derived. Clones were read by immunoSEQ multiplex PCR, and TCRdb kept only the in-frame ones, dropping some. V, J and clone size were drawn from that table, and D and trimming were deduced from the DNA. The table shows 90,000 to 120,000 clones, with roughly 92% occurring only once. This chain links TRBV6-5 with TRBJ1-5, with 7 nucleotides matching TRBD1. The TCR sequence derives from a man in his 70s with acute or convalescent COVID-19. The sequenced sample consisted of peripheral blood. The CDR3: CASRRGPYQPQHF. DNA of the CDR3: TGTGCCAGCAGAAGGGGGCCCTATCAGCCCCAGCATTTT.